A selection of T cell receptor beta chains follows, all from one sample in a study of blood T cells in healthy people across ages. TCRdb analysed the 5' RACE reads with MiXCR anew, one entry per CDR3 protein. Counted here are 800,000 to 950,000 distinct CDR3 sequences, about 34% occurring once; the ten biggest clones make up 10% to 15%. Sequencing was done on a sample of blood. The origin of the receptors is a man aged 18-30 years in good health. CDR3s include the opening cysteine and the closing phenylalanine or tryptophan. D genes are given only for firm matches. Part of the rows lack a size; the others show once, few, many or a class for expanded clones.

cdr3_nt,cdr3_aa,j_call,v_call,d_call,clone_size
TGTGCCACCAGCAGAGATCGAGGGACCGGGGCCAACGTCCTGACTTTC,CATSRDRGTGANVLTF,TRBJ2-6,TRBV15,-,few
TGTGCCAGCAGTTTAAGGACAGGGGACCCCTTAGGGACCCAGTACTTC,CASSLRTGDPLGTQYF,TRBJ2-5,TRBV12-3/TRBV12-4,TRBD1,many
TGTGCTAGTGGTTGGCGGACAAAGCACGGGGAAGAGACCCAGTACTTC,CASGWRTKHGEETQYF,TRBJ2-5,TRBV12-5,-,-
TGTGCCAGCAGTCCCACGACAGACTATAATTCACCCCTCCACTTT,CASSPTTDYNSPLHF,TRBJ1-6,TRBV28,-,-
TGTGCCAGCAGTTTCTGGGGGGACGCAGATACGCAGTATTTT,CASSFWGDADTQYF,TRBJ2-3,TRBV28,-,-
TGTGCCTCCAGGAGGACAGGGGTTGACTATGGCTACACCTTC,CASRRTGVDYGYTF,TRBJ1-2,TRBV27,TRBD1,many
TGCAGCACCTTGCCCCGGCCACCTGGAAACACCATATATTTT,CSTLPRPPGNTIYF,TRBJ1-3,TRBV29-1,-,-
TGCAGCGCTGTGAATGCGGCGGGGAAACTCTACGAGCAGTACTTC,CSAVNAAGKLYEQYF,TRBJ2-7,TRBV29-1,-,-
TGCAGCGTTACTACCGGGACAGCATACGAGCAGTACTTC,CSVTTGTAYEQYF,TRBJ2-7,TRBV29-1,TRBD1,-
TGTGCCAGCTCGCCGAAGGAGGGGGTATGGACCTACGAGCAGTACTTC,CASSPKEGVWTYEQYF,TRBJ2-7,TRBV18,-,few
TGTGCCAGCAAGTTCGAGGCGGAGAACACTGAAGCTTTCTTT,CASKFEAENTEAFF,TRBJ1-1,TRBV12-3/TRBV12-4,-,-
TGTGCCAGCAGCGCGGGACAGCCGGGGACTGAAGCTTTCTTT,CASSAGQPGTEAFF,TRBJ1-1,TRBV7-3,TRBD1,few
TGTGCCAGCAATACGTACCAGGGGCAAAAACCCACAGATACGCAGTATTTT,CASNTYQGQKPTDTQYF,TRBJ2-3,TRBV12-3/TRBV12-4,-,few
TGTGCCAGCAGACTAGCGGGGGGCCTCACAGATACGCAGTATTTT,CASRLAGGLTDTQYF,TRBJ2-3,TRBV7-3,TRBD2,-
TGTGCCAGCAGCCAACGACAACAGGGGGCGGCTTACGAGCAGTACTTC,CASSQRQQGAAYEQYF,TRBJ2-7,TRBV4-2,TRBD1,-
TGTGCCAGCAGCCTGACGACAGGGACTTATGGCTACACCTTC,CASSLTTGTYGYTF,TRBJ1-2,TRBV7-9,TRBD1,-
TGCGCCAGCAGCTTGGCTAGCGGACCTTCAGATACGCAGTATTTT,CASSLASGPSDTQYF,TRBJ2-3,TRBV5-1,TRBD2,few
TGTGCCTGCAGCCGCGCGGGATTCCTCCACTTT,CACSRAGFLHF,TRBJ1-6,TRBV6-5,-,-
TGTGCCAGCAGTCCGAGGACAGGGTTCACCGGGGAGCTGTTTTTT,CASSPRTGFTGELFF,TRBJ2-2,TRBV7-9,TRBD1,few
TGCGCCAGCAGCTTGACTGGTCTGCGGGACTCCGAAGAGACCCAGTACTTC,CASSLTGLRDSEETQYF,TRBJ2-5,TRBV5-1,-,few
TGTGCCAGCAGTCGATCTTCGAACACTGAAGCTTTCTTT,CASSRSSNTEAFF,TRBJ1-1,TRBV6-2/TRBV6-3,-,-
TGTGCCAGCAGTATCTTGATTGGGGACACTGAAGCTTTCTTT,CASSILIGDTEAFF,TRBJ1-1,TRBV12-3/TRBV12-4,-,-
TGTGCCAGCAGCTTAACCGGACAGGGGTTAGGCGAGACCCAGTACTTC,CASSLTGQGLGETQYF,TRBJ2-5,TRBV7-3,TRBD1,-
TGCAGTGCTAGAGAGGGGGGCGGGGACCACAATGAGCAGTTCTTC,CSAREGGGDHNEQFF,TRBJ2-1,TRBV20-1,-,-
TGTGCCAGCAGCTCTCCGGGATTAGAGCAGTACTTC,CASSSPGLEQYF,TRBJ2-4,TRBV11-2,-,-
TGTGCCAGCAGCGTAGGGACAGCAAATTCACCCCTCCACTTT,CASSVGTANSPLHF,TRBJ1-6,TRBV2,TRBD1,-
TGTGTCAGCAGCTCCCCGGGACTGGGGGACAATGAGCAGTTCTTC,CVSSSPGLGDNEQFF,TRBJ2-1,TRBV7-2,-,-
TGTGCCAGCACCAAATGGGCTAGCGGGAGTCAAGAGACCCAGTACTTC,CASTKWASGSQETQYF,TRBJ2-5,TRBV7-3,TRBD2,many
TGTGCCAGCAGTCGTACCCAGGGAGAGCAGTTCTTC,CASSRTQGEQFF,TRBJ2-1,TRBV5-4,-,few
TGTACCAGCAGTCTGGGGTCATACGAGCAGTACTTC,CTSSLGSYEQYF,TRBJ2-7,TRBV27,-,-
TGTGCCTGGAAGAGGAATATCGTTTACGAGCGGTACTTC,CAWKRNIVYERYF,TRBJ2-7,TRBV30,-,once
TGTGCCAGCAGCGCCGACCTCAATCAGCCCCAGCATTTT,CASSADLNQPQHF,TRBJ1-5,TRBV7-6,-,few
TGTGCCAGCAGCCAGGCCAACGGGGAAGCCAAAAACATTCAGTACTTC,CASSQANGEAKNIQYF,TRBJ2-4,TRBV4-2,-,-
TGTGCCAGCAGCCCCACCAGTGGTTGGCCCCAGCATTTT,CASSPTSGWPQHF,TRBJ1-5,TRBV7-9,-,-
TGTGCCAGCAGCCCCAATCCCGGGACTAGCGGTTACGAGCAGTACTTC,CASSPNPGTSGYEQYF,TRBJ2-7,TRBV7-2,TRBD2,-
TGCAGTGCCACCCTTCTGACTAGCGGGCAGGGAGGGACCCAGTACTTC,CSATLLTSGQGGTQYF,TRBJ2-5,TRBV20-1,TRBD2,many
TGTGCCACATCCGGGCCCCACACAGATACGCAGTATTTT,CATSGPHTDTQYF,TRBJ2-3,TRBV28,-,-
TGCAGTGCTAGCCCATTACCTAGCACAGATACGCAGTATTTT,CSASPLPSTDTQYF,TRBJ2-3,TRBV20-1,-,once
TGCAGCGTTGAGGGGACAGGGGAGGGTAACAATGAGCAGTTCTTC,CSVEGTGEGNNEQFF,TRBJ2-1,TRBV29-1,TRBD1,-
TGTGCCAGCAGCGCACGCCGGGACAGCTACAATGAGCAGTTCTTC,CASSARRDSYNEQFF,TRBJ2-1,TRBV14,TRBD1,-
TGTGCCATCGCGGCAATGAACACTGAAGCTTTCTTT,CAIAAMNTEAFF,TRBJ1-1,TRBV10-3,-,few
TGTGCCAGCAGCCCAGGACTAGCGGGGGGCGGAGTAGATACGCAGTATTTT,CASSPGLAGGGVDTQYF,TRBJ2-3,TRBV11-1,TRBD2,few
TGTGCCAGCAGTTTTATAGGAGGGAAAGAGTCGAACACCGGGGAGCTGTTTTTT,CASSFIGGKESNTGELFF,TRBJ2-2,TRBV12-3/TRBV12-4,-,few
TGTGCCATCAGGACTAAGCGGGGGGGCACAGATACGCAGTATTTT,CAIRTKRGGTDTQYF,TRBJ2-3,TRBV10-3,TRBD2,-
TGTGCCAGCAGCCCGGGCCCGGGAGAAGGTAATGAAAAGCTGTTTTTT,CASSPGPGEGNEKLFF,TRBJ1-4,TRBV4-2,-,-
TGTGCCAGCAGGACAGGACAGGGTGGGGATCAGCCCCAGCATTTT,CASRTGQGGDQPQHF,TRBJ1-5,TRBV12-3/TRBV12-4,TRBD1,-